Shown below are 24 T cell receptor beta chains from a single sample sequenced in a study of OX40 agonist ivuxolimab in advanced cancers. TCRdb's copy holds only in-frame clones and misses some; the assay was immunoSEQ multiplex PCR. In the table there are some 73,000 clones, 85% to 90% of which are singletons. The sequences come from CD4+ or CD8+ T cells sorted from blood, collected in a trial of the OX40 agonist ivuxolimab. The receptors here all came from an adult with an advanced solid tumor such as melanoma, head and neck, liver or kidney cancer.

The V and J genes are TRBV6-5 and TRBJ1-3; 8 nucleotides line up with TRBD1. This CDR3 region has 14 residues. After removal of 6 bases from V and 2 bases from J, the junction contained 3 bases not matched to a gene. Germline V gene lookup returns CDR1 MNHEY and CDR2 SVGAGI. The CDR3 bases are TGTGCCAGCAGGGGACAGGCCCCTGGAAACACCATATATTTT. It is translated as CASRGQAPGNTIYF.

The chain combines TRBV7-2 with TRBJ2-7, with D tentatively TRBD1 (5 bases). V lost 7 bases to trimming and J lost 2 bases, with 15 bases between them. This CDR3 region has 14 residues. CDR1 and CDR2 (germline): SGHTA, FQGNSA. For the CDR3, the DNA is TGTGCCAGCAACCAGGGTAAATTCCCCTACGAGCAGTACTTC. Translated, it gives CASNQGKFPYEQYF.

The genes are TRBV2 and TRBJ1-4; tentatively, D is TRBD1 (6 bases). This CDR3 has 15 amino acids. Trimming left V 3 bases short and J 2 bases short, with 10 bases between. The V gene's germline CDR1 is SNHLY and CDR2 FYNNEI. The CDR3 region is CASSEAGGTNEKLFF. The CDR3 bases are TGTGCCAGCAGTGAGGCGGGGGGCACTAATGAAAAACTGTTTTTT.

A few counts support this clone. V and J are TRBV7-8 and TRBJ2-2; D is undetermined. This CDR3 is 16 amino acids long. The germline CDR1 and CDR2 sequences are SGHVS and FQNEAQ. The V end lost 0 bases, the J end lost 0 bases, and 8 bases lay between the germline ends. CDR3 coding DNA: TGTGCCAGCAGCTTAGCGTTCACTACGAACACCGGGGAGCTGTTTTTT. It yields the protein CASSLAFTTNTGELFF.

V is TRBV7-9 and J is TRBJ2-1; no reliable D call. CDR3 length equals 12 residues. V lost 1 base and J 8 bases, leaving 6 bases between the germline ends. CDR1 is SEHNR and CDR2 is FQNEAQ in the germline V gene (reference sequence). DNA of the CDR3: TGTGCCAGCAGCTTAGGCGGCGATGAGCAGTTCTTC. It is translated as CASSLGGDEQFF. Complete variable domain (other parts from reference TRBV7-9 and TRBJ2-1): DTGVSQNPRHKITKRGQNVTFRCDPISEHNRLYWYRQTLGQGPEFLTYFQNEAQLEKSRLLSDRFSAERPKGSFSTLEIQRTEQGDSAMYLCASSLGGDEQFFGPGTRLTVL.

V and J are TRBV9 and TRBJ2-7; 7 bases are a match to TRBD2. The CDR3 covers 15 residues. Germline loops: CDR1 SGDLS, CDR2 YYNGEE. V lost 0 bases to trimming and J lost 0 bases; unmatched junction nucleotides: 3. CDR3 in DNA: TGTGCCAGCAGCGTAGTTCCGGGGGGCTCCTACGAGCAGTACTTC. This gives the protein CASSVVPGGSYEQYF.

The chain couples TRBV5-3 to TRBJ1-1; no firm D call. TRBV5-3 is noted as an ORF with a role that remains uncertain. V was clipped by 8 bases and J by 3 bases, with 14 bases between them. This CDR3 region has 13 residues. The CDR3 region is CASSPTFDTEAFF. In DNA form, the CDR3 reads TGTGCCAGCAGCCCGACATTCGACACTGAAGCTTTCTTT.

CDR3 loop: CASSLWTGLYPSYEQYF. CDR3 bases: TGTGCCAGCTCACTATGGACAGGGCTTTATCCCTCCTACGAGCAGTACTTC. The V and J genes are TRBV18 and TRBJ2-7; TRBD1 aligns across 8 bases. The CDR3 covers 17 residues. Germline CDR1 is KGHSH and CDR2 is LQKENI. V lost 4 bases and J lost 0; bases outside the gene matches: 11. Full variable domain (rest looked up from reference TRBV18 and TRBJ2-7): NAGVMQNPRHLVRRRGQEARLRCSPMKGHSHVYWYRQLPEEGLKFMVYLQKENIIDESGMPKERFSAEFPKEGPSILRIQQVVRGDSAAYFCASSLWTGLYPSYEQYFGPGTRLTVT.

The rearrangement links TRBV7-2 to TRBJ2-7; 7 bases are a match to TRBD1. With 4 bases clipped from V and 1 base from J, the junction kept 1 base outside the gene matches. CDR1 and CDR2 from the germline V gene are SGHTA and FQGNSA. CDR3 length: 13 amino acids. This chain's CDR3 is CASSSRGSYEQYF. CDR3 nucleotide sequence: TGTGCCAGCAGCTCCAGGGGGTCCTACGAGCAGTACTTC.

The V and J genes are TRBV5-1 and TRBJ2-7, with 8 bases that match TRBD1. V shed 4 bases and J 0 bases; nucleotides not matched to a gene: 6. Germline V lookup: CDR1 SGHRS, CDR2 YFSETQ. The CDR3 runs 15 residues. CDR3 amino acids: CASSLPGQVSYEQYF. The CDR3 DNA reads as TGCGCCAGCAGCCTTCCGGGACAGGTCTCCTACGAGCAGTACTTC.

This clone was seen once. The chain links TRBV5-6 to TRBJ1-1, with D unresolved. This CDR3 comprises 14 residues. V shed 1 base and J shed 0 bases, with 7 bases lying between them. Germline CDR1 SGHDT, CDR2 YYEEEE. The CDR3 protein is CASSLYTLNTEAFF. The DNA of the CDR3 is TGTGCCAGCAGCTTGTACACCCTGAACACTGAAGCTTTCTTT.

V gene TRBV2 combines with J gene TRBJ1-4; tentatively, D is TRBD1 (5 bases). Germline assignment: CDR1 SNHLY and CDR2 FYNNEI. This CDR3 contains 15 residues. V dropped 4 bases and J dropped 7 bases, with 16 bases sitting between them. The CDR3: CASSVGGPGGEKLFF. In nucleotides, the CDR3 is TGTGCCAGCAGTGTGGGCGGACCGGGGGGTGAAAAACTGTTTTTT. Full variable domain (outside the CDR3, taken from reference TRBV2 and TRBJ1-4): EPEVTQTPSHQVTQMGQEVILRCVPISNHLYFYWYRQILGQKVEFLVSFYNNEISEKSEIFDDQFSVERPDGSNFTLKIRSTKLEDSAMYFCASSVGGPGGEKLFFGSGTQLSVL.

V usage is TRBV29-1 and J usage is TRBJ1-4, with TRBD1 as a possible D gene (5 bases). V lost 5 bases to trimming and J lost 8 bases, with 9 bases between them. Looked up from germline, CDR1 is SQVTM and CDR2 is ANQGSEA. The CDR3 loop spans 11 amino acids. CDR3 nucleotides: TGCAGCGTTAGCAGGGACGAAAAACTGTTTTTT. Protein product: CSVSRDEKLFF.

The chain employs TRBV2 and TRBJ2-1; D gene unclear. Germline-derived CDR1 and CDR2 are SNHLY and FYNNEI. The V end lost 5 bases, the J end lost 0 bases, and 14 bases lay between the germline ends. The CDR3 has 16 amino acids. CDR3 protein: CASSRVSLGSYNEQFF. The CDR3 DNA reads TGTGCCAGCAGTCGAGTGTCGCTGGGCTCCTACAATGAGCAGTTCTTC.

The chain links TRBV9 to TRBJ2-4; tentatively, D is TRBD2 (8 bases). V was clipped by 3 bases and J by 7 bases, with 38 bases between them. The CDR3 totals 22 residues. In germline, CDR1 is SGDLS, CDR2 YYNGEE. The CDR3 is CASSAIPLTGDSGAGVWNIQYF. CDR3 sequence (DNA): TGTGCCAGCAGCGCGATCCCACTTACAGGGGACAGCGGAGCGGGAGTATGGAACATTCAGTACTTC.

The chain recombines TRBV5-4 with TRBJ2-6, with D tentatively TRBD1 or TRBD2 (5 bases each). The germline V gene encodes CDR1 SGHNT and CDR2 YYREEE (reference sequence). The V end was cut by 4 bases, the J end by 1 base, with 15 bases between. The CDR3 has 17 residues. CDR3 region: CASSVRDRRSGANVLTF. CDR3 sequence (DNA): TGTGCCAGCAGCGTACGGGACCGACGGTCTGGGGCCAACGTCCTGACTTTC.

V is TRBV25-1 and J is TRBJ1-2; 9 bases align to TRBD1. V dropped 8 bases and J dropped 5; count of bases not matched to a gene: 6. The germline V gene has CDR1 MGHDK and CDR2 SYGVNS. The CDR3 covers 13 residues. CDR3 bases: TGTGCCAGCCACGTCGGGACAGGGTATGGCTACACCTTC. It specifies CASHVGTGYGYTF.

The CDR3 is CASTTGQGEAGELFF. The CDR3 nucleotides are TGTGCCAGCACCACAGGACAGGGCGAGGCCGGGGAGCTGTTTTTT. J is TRBJ2-2 and V is TRBV21-1; the table assigns TRBD1, which was not confirmed against the DNA. TRBV21-1 counts as a pseudogene. This CDR3 comprises 15 residues.

This chain connects TRBV9 to TRBJ2-3; D possibly matches TRBD1 or TRBD2 (5 bases each). V shed 2 bases and J shed 3 bases, with 16 bases lying between them. The CDR3 spans 16 residues. Germline V lookup: CDR1 SGDLS, CDR2 YYNGEE. CDR3 sequence (DNA): TGTGCCAGCAGCGTTCAGGGTTCTACGGGGACAGATACGCAGTATTTT. Its protein is CASSVQGSTGTDTQYF. Using reference TRBV9 and TRBJ2-3 for the parts outside the CDR3, the full variable domain is DSGVTQTPKHLITATGQRVTLRCSPRSGDLSVYWYQQSLDQGLQFLIQYYNGEERAKGNILERFSAQQFPDLHSELNLSSLELGDSALYFCASSVQGSTGTDTQYFGPGTRLTVL.

The V and J genes are TRBV6-6 and TRBJ2-7, with 8 bases identical to TRBD1. Trimming at V came to 2 bases and at J to 0 bases, leaving 0 bases not matched to a gene. This CDR3 region has 14 residues. Germline V gives CDR1 MNHNY, CDR2 SVGAGI (reference sequence). DNA of the CDR3: TGTGCCAGCAGTTACGGACAGGGCTCCTACGAGCAGTACTTC. As protein: CASSYGQGSYEQYF.

The chain uses TRBV6-5 and TRBJ1-2; D might be TRBD1 (5 bases). V lost 2 bases and J lost 4, with 11 bases in between. CDR1 and CDR2 from the germline V gene are MNHEY and SVGAGI. The CDR3 is 14 amino acids. CDR3 amino acids: CASSYGGVPYGYTF. CDR3 bases: TGTGCCAGCAGTTACGGGGGAGTCCCCTATGGCTACACCTTC.

This clone has only a few counts. The chain carries TRBV7-2 and TRBJ2-2, with D perhaps TRBD1 (6 bases). The V and J ends lost 3 bases and 0 bases respectively, with 8 bases between them. CDR1 is SGHTA, CDR2 FQGNSA, per germline. This CDR3 contains 15 residues. The CDR3 protein is CASSFGTPNTGELFF. DNA of the CDR3: TGTGCCAGCAGCTTCGGGACACCGAACACCGGGGAGCTGTTTTTT.

V gene TRBV5-1 combines with J gene TRBJ1-6; perhaps TRBD1 as D (6 bases). The CDR3 covers 15 residues. From germline, CDR1 is SGHRS and CDR2 YFSETQ. The ends were cut back, 5 bases at V and 8 bases at J, with 17 bases in the middle. CDR3 sequence: CASRDAKGGDSPLHF. The CDR3 nucleotides are TGCGCCAGCAGGGACGCCAAAGGGGGGGATTCACCCCTCCACTTT.

About this clone: Its ends do not fully match the called genes, so a read error is possible. Within the sample, other DNA sequences also encode this same CDR3. The chain employs TRBV2 and TRBJ2-7, with a possible D match to TRBD1 (5 bases). CDR3 length: 12 residues. CDR1 is SNHLY, CDR2 FYNNEI, per germline. This chain's CDR3 is CASKGPGSEQYF. The CDR3 DNA reads as TGCGCCAGCAAAGGCCCAGGGTCCGAGCAGTACTTC.